The 15 T cell receptor beta chains below come from one sample, sequenced in a study of blood T cell repertoires in COVID-19. TCRdb keeps only in-frame clones here, not all; method: immunoSEQ multiplex PCR. There are about 14,000 clones in the sample; around 77% occur only once, and 14% lies in the top ten. What was sequenced was peripheral blood. These receptors were taken from a human donor in a cohort sampled during active COVID-19.

The V and J genes are TRBV11-2 and TRBJ1-6, with D possibly matching TRBD1 (5 bases). This CDR3 is built from 15 residues. CDR1 and CDR2 (germline): SGHAT, FQNNGV. Trimming removed 2 bases from V and 0 bases from J, with 5 bases in between. The CDR3 is CASSLTGSYNSPLHF. CDR3 DNA sequence: TGTGCCAGCAGCTTAACAGGCTCCTATAATTCACCCCTCCACTTT.

The chain couples TRBV2 to TRBJ2-3, with 7 positions matching TRBD1. This CDR3 has 15 amino acids. Looked up from germline, CDR1 is SNHLY and CDR2 is FYNNEI. The V and J ends lost 4 bases and 5 bases, in that order; junction bases with no gene match: 9. DNA for the CDR3: TGTGCCAGCAGTGCTCGTCGACAGGGCATAGATACGCAGTATTTT. Translated: CASSARRQGIDTQYF.

This clone was seen only a few times. This rearrangement joins TRBV24-1 to TRBJ2-1; 8 bases agree with TRBD1. This CDR3 comprises 14 residues. The J segment lost 2 bases and the V segment lost 5 bases, leaving 1 base of the junction unmatched. The germline gives CDR1 KGHDR, CDR2 SFDVKD. This CDR3 reads CATSAGGPYNEQFF. CDR3 bases: TGTGCCACCAGTGCAGGGGGCCCCTACAATGAGCAGTTCTTC.

CDR3 in DNA: TGTGCCAGCAGTTACGGGACTCTTCACAATGAGCAGTTCTTC. Translating it yields CASSYGTLHNEQFF. The chain links TRBV6-5 to TRBJ2-1, with a possible D match to TRBD2 (6 bases). The germline V gene encodes CDR1 MNHEY and CDR2 SVGAGI. The CDR3 has 14 residues. The V end was cut by 2 bases, the J end by 5 bases, with 10 bases between.

The chain employs TRBV5-1 and TRBJ2-3; 14 bases are shared with TRBD2. V lost 5 bases, J lost 4 bases, and 6 bases stayed unmatched. Germline CDR1 and CDR2: SGHRS and YFSETQ. The CDR3 runs 16 residues. The CDR3 region is CASSQGLAGAADTQYF. CDR3 nucleotide sequence: TGCGCCAGCAGTCAGGGACTAGCGGGAGCAGCAGATACGCAGTATTTT.

The chain couples TRBV7-2 to TRBJ1-3; TRBD1 aligns across 7 bases. The V and J ends lost 0 bases and 3 bases, in that order; junction bases with no gene match: 2. The CDR3 spans 15 residues. CDR1 and CDR2 (germline): SGHTA, FQGNSA. The chain's CDR3 is CASSLAGGIGNTIYF. The CDR3 DNA is TGTGCCAGCAGCTTAGCAGGGGGCATTGGAAACACCATATATTTT.

For this clone: Germline and junction disagree at one end, which may indicate a read error. The chain couples TRBV27 to TRBJ2-7; 7 nucleotides agree with TRBD2. Germline V lookup: CDR1 MNHEY, CDR2 SMNVEV (reference sequence). The CDR3 sequence is 14 residues long. As DNA, the CDR3 is TGTGCCAGCAGCGAGACCGGGACTATCGACCAAAGGGACTTC. This encodes CASSETGTIDQRDF.

V gene TRBV5-1 combines with J gene TRBJ1-1; 10 nucleotides agree with TRBD1. The CDR3 loop spans 16 amino acids. Per germline, CDR1 SGHRS and CDR2 YFSETQ. V shed 4 bases, J shed 1 base, and the junction held 7 bases outside the gene matches. CDR3 coding DNA: TGCGCCAGCAGCCCCAGACAGGGGGCGGAGAACACTGAAGCTTTCTTT. This translates into CASSPRQGAENTEAFF.

The rearrangement joins TRBV29-1 to TRBJ2-7; 10 bases fit TRBD1. The CDR3 runs to 12 residues. Germline V CDR1 and CDR2: SQVTM, ANQGSEA. Here the CDR3 DNA reads TGCAACCCAACGACAGGGGGCTCCGAGCAGTACTTC. Encoded protein: CNPTTGGSEQYF.

J is TRBJ2-4 and V is TRBV6-1, with 9 bases matching TRBD1. The CDR3 is 15 amino acids. In germline, CDR1 is MNHNS, CDR2 SASEGT. The trim removed 1 base at V and 11 bases at J, leaving 9 bases unmatched. The CDR3 region is CASSEGTGVFPFQYF. CDR3 in DNA: TGTGCCAGCAGTGAAGGGACAGGGGTTTTTCCCTTTCAGTACTTC.

This clone is large. The chain combines TRBV25-1 with TRBJ2-2; 10 nucleotides agree with TRBD1. The CDR3 covers 15 residues. V was pared by 4 bases and J by 7 bases, with 6 bases of the junction left unmatched. Germline values: CDR1 MGHDK, CDR2 SYGVNS. Here the CDR3 DNA reads TGTGCCAGCAGTGCTCGACAGGGGGCCGGCGGGGAGCTGTTTTTT. Translation gives CASSARQGAGGELFF.

This chain connects TRBV19 to TRBJ1-3; TRBD1 matches 7 bases. The CDR3 spans 14 residues. Germline CDR1 LNHDA, CDR2 SQIVND (reference sequence). The J segment lost 0 bases and the V segment lost 8 bases, leaving 4 bases of the junction unmatched. For the CDR3, the DNA is TGTGCCAGTGGACAGGACAGCTCTGGAAACACCATATATTTT. It specifies CASGQDSSGNTIYF.

The chain is built from TRBV19 and TRBJ2-1, with 7 positions matching TRBD1. V gave up 5 bases and J gave up 9 bases; unmatched junction bases: 16. The CDR3 totals 16 residues. The germline gives CDR1 LNHDA, CDR2 SQIVND (reference sequence). CDR3 DNA: TGTGCCAGTAGTCCTATAGACGACAGGGATGGAATTGAGCAGTTCTTC. Amino acid sequence: CASSPIDDRDGIEQFF. Full variable domain (missing parts from reference TRBV19 and TRBJ2-1): DGGITQSPKYLFRKEGQNVTLSCEQNLNHDAMYWYRQDPGQGLRLIYYSQIVNDFQKGDIAEGYSVSREKKESFPLTVTSAQKNPTAFYLCASSPIDDRDGIEQFFGPGTRLTVL.

The chain is built from TRBV7-2 and TRBJ2-1; 13 nucleotides match TRBD2. This CDR3 has 19 amino acids. Germline V CDR1 and CDR2: SGHTA, FQGNSA. The V gene end was trimmed by 4 bases and the J gene end by 1 base; junction bases not matched to a gene: 10. In DNA form, the CDR3 reads TGTGCCAGCAGCTACGGACTAGCGGGAGTAGGATGGTCCTACAATGAGCAGTTCTTC. Residues: CASSYGLAGVGWSYNEQFF.

V and J are TRBV7-2 and TRBJ1-5; tentative D call: TRBD1 (6 bases). The CDR3 totals 15 residues. Trimming removed 1 base at V and 3 bases at J, with 10 bases between. Per germline, CDR1 SGHTA and CDR2 FQGNSA. CDR3 bases: TGTGCCAGCAGCTTAGATTACAGGGCCAATCAGCCCCAGCATTTT. Protein product: CASSLDYRANQPQHF.